The rows below give T cell receptor beta chains drawn from one sample of a study of cytomegalovirus exposure and HLA in healthy donors. Assay: immunoSEQ multiplex PCR; the TCRdb copy retains only in-frame clones and omits some. The data contain 150,000 to 180,000 clones, 70% to 90% of them singletons. The sample consisted of PBMCs. The receptors originated from a human donor in good health. Each CDR3 is given with its conserved first and last residue. D genes are given only for firm matches. Rows may omit the clone size; those that give it use once, few, many or a size class.

CDR3aa: CAIAGRNYGYTF; CDR3nt: TGTGCCATCGCGGGACGGAACTATGGCTACACCTTC; v_gene: TRBV19; abundance: NA; j_gene: TRBJ1-2; d_gene: NA
CDR3aa: CASSDSEEFDGYTF; CDR3nt: TGTGCCAGCAGTGACTCGGAGGAGTTCGATGGCTACACCTTC; v_gene: TRBV6-4; abundance: NA; j_gene: TRBJ1-2; d_gene: NA
CDR3aa: CASSSLAGANQETQYF; CDR3nt: TGTGCCAGCAGCTCGCTAGCGGGGGCAAACCAAGAGACCCAGTACTTC; v_gene: TRBV12-1; abundance: NA; j_gene: TRBJ2-5; d_gene: NA
CDR3aa: CASSPGSDTDTQYF; CDR3nt: TGTGCCAGCAGCCCAGGGTCAGACACAGATACGCAGTATTTT; v_gene: TRBV7-3; abundance: NA; j_gene: TRBJ2-3; d_gene: NA
CDR3aa: CASRTTGQGPDTQYF; CDR3nt: TGTGCCAGCCGGACGACGGGACAGGGGCCAGATACGCAGTATTTT; v_gene: TRBV28; abundance: few; j_gene: TRBJ2-3; d_gene: TRBD1
CDR3aa: CASSRTYLVETQYF; CDR3nt: TGTGCCAGTTCGCGGACTTATTTAGTAGAGACCCAGTACTTC; v_gene: TRBV19; abundance: NA; j_gene: TRBJ2-5; d_gene: NA
CDR3aa: CSVASSGWLYF; CDR3nt: TGCAGCGTTGCCTCTAGCGGTTGGTTGTACTTC; v_gene: TRBV29-1; abundance: NA; j_gene: TRBJ2-7; d_gene: TRBD2
CDR3aa: CSPHGNEQFF; CDR3nt: TGCAGCCCCCACGGCAATGAGCAGTTCTTC; v_gene: TRBV29-1; abundance: NA; j_gene: TRBJ2-1; d_gene: NA
CDR3aa: CASSPRFQGGQGDQYF; CDR3nt: TGTGCCAGCTCACCCAGGTTTCAGGGAGGGCAGGGCGACCAGTACTTC; v_gene: TRBV18; abundance: NA; j_gene: TRBJ2-5; d_gene: TRBD2
CDR3aa: CASSSSPPRAKNIQYF; CDR3nt: TGTGCCAGCAGTTCAAGCCCTCCTCGCGCCAAAAACATTCAGTACTTC; v_gene: TRBV6-5; abundance: few; j_gene: TRBJ2-4; d_gene: NA
CDR3aa: CASSPAGGRDTGELFF; CDR3nt: TGTGCCAGCTCACCTGCAGGGGGCAGGGACACCGGGGAGCTGTTTTTT; v_gene: TRBV18; abundance: NA; j_gene: TRBJ2-2; d_gene: TRBD1
CDR3aa: CASSQLGRVSLGNTIYF; CDR3nt: TGTGCCAGCAGCCAACTGGGCAGGGTATCGTTGGGAAACACCATATATTTT; v_gene: TRBV14; abundance: NA; j_gene: TRBJ1-3; d_gene: NA
CDR3aa: CASSLQDNYEQYF; CDR3nt: TGTGCCAGCAGTTTACAGGACAACTACGAGCAGTACTTC; v_gene: TRBV6-6; abundance: NA; j_gene: TRBJ2-7; d_gene: NA
CDR3aa: CASGHRATNEKLFF; CDR3nt: TGTGCCAGCGGGCACAGGGCCACTAATGAAAAACTGTTTTTT; v_gene: TRBV28; abundance: once; j_gene: TRBJ1-4; d_gene: NA
CDR3aa: CASRDRGNTEAFF; CDR3nt: TGTGCCAGTAGGGACAGGGGGAACACTGAAGCTTTCTTT; v_gene: TRBV19; abundance: NA; j_gene: TRBJ1-1; d_gene: TRBD1